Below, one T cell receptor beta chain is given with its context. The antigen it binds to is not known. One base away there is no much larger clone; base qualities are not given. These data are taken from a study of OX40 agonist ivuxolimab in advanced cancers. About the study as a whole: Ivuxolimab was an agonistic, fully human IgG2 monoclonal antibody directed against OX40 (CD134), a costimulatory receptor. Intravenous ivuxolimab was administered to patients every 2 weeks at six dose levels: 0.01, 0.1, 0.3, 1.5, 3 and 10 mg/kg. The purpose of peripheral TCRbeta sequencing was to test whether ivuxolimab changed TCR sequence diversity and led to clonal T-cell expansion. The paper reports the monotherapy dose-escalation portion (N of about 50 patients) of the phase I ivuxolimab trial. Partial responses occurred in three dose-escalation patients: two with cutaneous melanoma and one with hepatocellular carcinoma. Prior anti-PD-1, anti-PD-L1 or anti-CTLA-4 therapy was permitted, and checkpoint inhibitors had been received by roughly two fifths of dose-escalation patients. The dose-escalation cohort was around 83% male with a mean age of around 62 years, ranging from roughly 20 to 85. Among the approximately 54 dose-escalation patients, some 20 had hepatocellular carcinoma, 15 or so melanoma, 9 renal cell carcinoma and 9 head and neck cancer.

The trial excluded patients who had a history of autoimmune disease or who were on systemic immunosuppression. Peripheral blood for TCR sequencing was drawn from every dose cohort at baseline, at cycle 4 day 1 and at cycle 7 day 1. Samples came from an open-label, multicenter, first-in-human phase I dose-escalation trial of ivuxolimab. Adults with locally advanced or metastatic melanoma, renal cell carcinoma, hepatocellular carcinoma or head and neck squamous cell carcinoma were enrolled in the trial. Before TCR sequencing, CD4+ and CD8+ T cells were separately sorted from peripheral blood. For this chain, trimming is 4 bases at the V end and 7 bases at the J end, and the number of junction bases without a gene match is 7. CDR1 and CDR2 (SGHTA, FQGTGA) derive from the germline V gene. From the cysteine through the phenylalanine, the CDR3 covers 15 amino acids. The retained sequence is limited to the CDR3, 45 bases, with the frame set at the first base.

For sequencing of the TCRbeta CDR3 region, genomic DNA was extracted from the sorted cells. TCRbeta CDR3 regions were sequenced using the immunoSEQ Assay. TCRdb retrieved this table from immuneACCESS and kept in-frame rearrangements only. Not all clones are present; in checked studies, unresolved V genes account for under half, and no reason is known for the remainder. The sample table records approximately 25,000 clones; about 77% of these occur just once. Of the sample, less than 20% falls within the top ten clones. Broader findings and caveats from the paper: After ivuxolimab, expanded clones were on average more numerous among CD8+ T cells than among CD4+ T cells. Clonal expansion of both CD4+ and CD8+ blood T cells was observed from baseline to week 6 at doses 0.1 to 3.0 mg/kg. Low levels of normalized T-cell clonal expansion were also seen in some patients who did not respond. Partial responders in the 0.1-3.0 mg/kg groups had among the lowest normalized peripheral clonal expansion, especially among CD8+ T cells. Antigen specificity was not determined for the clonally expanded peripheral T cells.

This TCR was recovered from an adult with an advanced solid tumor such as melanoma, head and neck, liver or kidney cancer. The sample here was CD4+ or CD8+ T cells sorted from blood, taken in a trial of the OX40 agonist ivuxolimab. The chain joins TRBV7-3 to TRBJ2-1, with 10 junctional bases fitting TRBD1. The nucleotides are TGTGCCAGCAGCTCCCGGGACAGGGGATTGAATGAGCAGTTCTTC. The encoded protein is CASSSRDRGLNEQFF.